What follows are 10 T cell receptor beta chains derived from one specimen sequenced in a study of T cells in Graves' hyperthyroidism and ophthalmopathy. Regions amplified from RNA transcripts were the TCR beta CDR3 regions. The TCR CDR3 first-round RT-PCR relied on the HTBI primer set. TCRdb re-derived calls from the multiplex PCR reads in MiXCR, one entry per CDR3 protein. Among approximately 600,000 distinct CDR3 sequences, around 14% were seen once, and the ten largest hold over 6%. Sequencing was performed on blood. Source of these receptors: a woman in her late teens or twenties with Graves' ophthalmopathy.

Concerning this clonotype itself: A much larger clonotype is one base distant, so this may be a read error. The chain links TRBV14 to TRBJ1-1; tentative D call: TRBD1 (6 bases). The V and J ends lost 1 base and 6 bases respectively, with 9 bases between them. The CDR3 sequence is 13 residues long. The germline V gene has CDR1 SGHDN and CDR2 FVKESK. CDR3 loop: CASSQGWGPEAFF. The CDR3 bases are TGTGCCAGCAGCCAAGGATGGGGGCCTGAAGCTTTCTTT. The complete variable domain, with remaining parts taken from reference TRBV14 and TRBJ1-1, reads EAGVTQFPSHSVIEKGQTVTLRCDPISGHDNLYWYRRVMGKEIKFLLHFVKESKQDESGMPNNRFLAERTGGTYSTLKVQPAELEDSGVYFCASSQGWGPEAFFGQGTRLTVV.

This clonotype occurred many times. This chain uses TRBV7-8 with TRBJ1-1, with TRBD1 identical over 7 bases. Trimming cost V 6 bases and J 0 bases; bases outside gene matches: 10. The CDR3 is 16 amino acids. Per the germline V gene, CDR1 is SGHVS and CDR2 is FQNEAQ. CDR3 loop: CASRPPGTAMNTEAFF. CDR3 nucleotides: TGTGCCAGCAGGCCTCCCGGGACAGCTATGAACACTGAAGCTTTCTTT. Drawing the rest from reference TRBV7-8 and TRBJ1-1, the complete variable domain is GAGVSQSPRYKVAKRGQDVALRCDPISGHVSLFWYQQALGQGPEFLTYFQNEAQLDKSGLPSDRFFAERPEGSVSTLKIQRTQQEDSAVYLCASRPPGTAMNTEAFFGQGTRLTVV.

This clonotype was seen many times. This sequence joins TRBV7-2 and TRBJ1-1, with 10 bases matching TRBD1. The CDR3 runs to 14 residues. Germline lookup yields CDR1 SGHTA and CDR2 FQGNSA. Trimming took 5 bases from V and 5 from J; bases not matched to a gene: 5. CDR3 nucleotides: TGTGCCAGCAGCCCCGGACAGGGGGAAACTGAAGCTTTCTTT. Translated, it gives CASSPGQGETEAFF.

The chain links TRBV15 to TRBJ2-7; TRBD2 matches 8 bases. The CDR3 runs to 13 residues. Germline V lookup: CDR1 LNHNV, CDR2 YYDKDF (reference sequence). J lost 3 bases, V lost 6 bases, and 4 bases had no gene match. This CDR3 reads CATRSGSFYEQYF. The CDR3, as DNA: TGTGCCACCAGAAGCGGGAGTTTCTACGAGCAGTACTTC.

This clonotype was recorded at least ten times. The V gene is TRBV10-3, the J gene TRBJ2-1, with a weak D call TRBD2 (5 bases). CDR1 is ENHRY and CDR2 is SYGVKD in the germline V gene. Trimming pared 8 bases from V and 0 bases from J, leaving 26 bases between. The CDR3 loop spans 19 amino acids. CDR3 region: CAIGRGARSMRDSYNEQFF. CDR3 nucleotide sequence: TGTGCCATCGGCCGTGGAGCCCGAAGCATGAGGGACTCCTACAATGAGCAGTTCTTC.

This clonotype has ten or more counts. V usage is TRBV7-2 and J usage is TRBJ2-1; D is undetermined. The germline V gene has CDR1 SGHTA and CDR2 FQGNSA. The CDR3 contains 12 residues. V shed 1 base and J shed 6 bases, with 4 bases lying between them. The CDR3 protein is CASSLVANEQFF. The CDR3 coding sequence is TGTGCCAGCAGCTTAGTGGCCAATGAGCAGTTCTTC.

The chain links TRBV6-5 to TRBJ1-1; the match to TRBD1 covers 9 bases. Unmatched junction bases numbered 9, after V lost 3 bases and J lost 4 bases. The CDR3 has 16 amino acids. Germline CDR1 and CDR2: MNHEY and SVGAGI. CDR3 protein: CASSYRDRAGGTEAFF. As DNA, the CDR3 is TGTGCCAGCAGTTATAGGGACAGGGCCGGTGGCACTGAAGCTTTCTTT.

Many counts were recorded for this clonotype. The V gene is TRBV14, the J gene TRBJ2-5; 14 bases agree with TRBD2. CDR1 is SGHDN and CDR2 is FVKESK in the germline V gene. CDR3 length: 20 residues. Unmatched junction bases numbered 10, after V lost 0 bases and J lost 1 base. For the CDR3, the DNA is TGTGCCAGCAGCCAAGATGGGAGGACTAGCGGGAGGAGGGTCCAAGAGACCCAGTACTTC. Translating it yields CASSQDGRTSGRRVQETQYF.

Ten or more counts support this clonotype. This chain joins TRBV5-1 and TRBJ1-5; D might be TRBD1 (6 bases). This CDR3 is built from 16 residues. With 1 base removed from V and 3 bases from J, the gap between germline ends came to 14 bases. Per germline, CDR1 SGHRS and CDR2 YFSETQ. The CDR3 loop is CASSLFGGSHNQPQHF. CDR3 nucleotide sequence: TGCGCCAGCAGCTTGTTTGGGGGCAGCCACAATCAGCCCCAGCATTTT.

This clonotype was picked up many times. The chain links TRBV2 to TRBJ2-3; D is unclear. This CDR3 is 11 amino acids long. CDR1 and CDR2 (germline): SNHLY, FYNNEI. Trimming stripped 7 bases from V and 5 bases from J, with 7 bases between. The CDR3 reads CASKSGDTQYF. The DNA of the CDR3 is TGTGCCAGCAAATCGGGAGATACGCAGTATTTT.